Given below is one T cell receptor beta chain in context. Its antigen is currently unknown. Trimming took 5 bases from V and 0 from J, leaving 11 bases between them. Germline V gene data show CDR1 as MDHEN and CDR2 as SYDVKM. The CDR3 has 15 residues. The data derive from a study of T cell responses to AZD1222 COVID-19 vaccine. Overall study context: Pooling covered second doses at about 4 or about 12 weeks. Notes on the study in general: Per reports, nearly half of all spike-specific TCRs target regions that are unmutated in variants. All repertoire sampling was performed exclusively after the peak T cell response. Spike-specific TCR breadth and depth went up after people got two AZD1222 doses.

The repertoire was sequenced with immunoSEQ multiplex PCR; TCRdb's copy has only in-frame clones and lacks some. The sample shows 95,000 to 110,000 clones, 75% to 90% of them seen only once. Material: peripheral blood, obtained on day 0 of AZD1222 vaccination. The receptor comes from an adult in good health. V and J are TRBV28 and TRBJ2-1, with a weak D call TRBD2 (6 bases). CDR3 loop: CASSVPGDSYNEQFF. In DNA, the CDR3 is TGTGCCAGCAGTGTCCCGGGGGACTCCTACAATGAGCAGTTCTTC. The whole variable domain, filled in from reference TRBV28 and TRBJ2-1, reads DVKVTQSSRYLVKRTGEKVFLECVQDMDHENMFWYRQDPGLGLRLIYFSYDVKMKEKGDIPEGYSVSREKKERFSLILESASTNQTSMYLCASSVPGDSYNEQFFGPGTRLTVL.